This record looks at one TCR beta chain sequence and its context. Per the original data handling: How many nucleated cells were present was estimated from reference gene primer amplification. Method: immunoSEQ multiplex PCR; TCRdb's copy keeps in-frame clones and lacks some. V and J calls and clone size are those listed in that table; D and trimming were worked out from the DNA. In the table there are more than 150,000 clones, around nine tenths of which are singletons. The source of the sample is a study of blood T cell repertoires in COVID-19. At the level of the study: Sites in the United States, Italy and Spain provided acute and convalescent COVID-19 samples.

Per the germline V gene, CDR1 is SGHDN and CDR2 is FVKESK. This CDR3 is built from 16 residues. The ends were cut back, 1 base at V and 4 bases at J, with 13 bases in the middle. The source of this sequence is a man aged 35-49 years with acute or convalescent COVID-19. The rearrangement joins TRBV14 to TRBJ2-2, with a possible D match to TRBD2 (7 bases). Sequenced: peripheral blood. CDR3 in amino acids: CASSQVGGAPTGELFF. CDR3 coding DNA: TGTGCCAGCAGCCAAGTAGGGGGGGCCCCCACCGGGGAGCTGTTTTTT.